This TCR beta chain was found in a study of early T cells in non-severe SARS-CoV-2 infection. On the study more broadly: Alpha and beta chains were unpaired, from unsorted whole-blood bulk RNA.

Molecules of cDNA were individually given unique molecular identifiers that were attached to them. TCRdb re-called the 5' RACE reads through MiXCR, storing one row per CDR3 protein. The table includes approximately 100,000 distinct CDR3 sequences, roughly 15% detected once. A remark on this clonotype: This may stem from a read error, because a much larger clone lies one nucleotide away.

With 2 bases removed from V and 2 bases from J, the gap between germline ends came to 1 base. The germline CDR1 and CDR2 sequences are MGHDK and SYGVNS. The CDR3 runs to 11 residues. The chain has TRBV25-1 and TRBJ2-7; D remains ambiguous. The source material was whole blood. This TCR came from an adult who was a healthcare worker with PCR-confirmed SARS-CoV-2 infection or an uninfected control (not recorded which). The CDR3 loop reads CASSETYEQYF. The CDR3 nucleotides are TGTGCCAGCAGTGAAACCTACGAGCAGTACTTC.